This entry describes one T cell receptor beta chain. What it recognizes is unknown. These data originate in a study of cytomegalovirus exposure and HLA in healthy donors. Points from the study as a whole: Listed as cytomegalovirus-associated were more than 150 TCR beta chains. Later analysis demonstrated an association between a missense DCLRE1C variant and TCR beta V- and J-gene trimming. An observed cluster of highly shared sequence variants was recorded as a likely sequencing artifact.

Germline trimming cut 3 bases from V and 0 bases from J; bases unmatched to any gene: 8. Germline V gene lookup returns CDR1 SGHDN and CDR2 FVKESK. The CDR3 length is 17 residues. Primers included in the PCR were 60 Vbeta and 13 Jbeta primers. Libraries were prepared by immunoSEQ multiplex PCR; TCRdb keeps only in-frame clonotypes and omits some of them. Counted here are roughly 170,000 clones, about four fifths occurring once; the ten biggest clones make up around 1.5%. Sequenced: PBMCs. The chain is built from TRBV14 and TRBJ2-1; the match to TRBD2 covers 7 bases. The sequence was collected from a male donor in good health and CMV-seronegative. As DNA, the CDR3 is TGTGCCAGCAGCCATTGGGAGGGGTTGGGCTCCTACAATGAGCAGTTCTTC. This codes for CASSHWEGLGSYNEQFF.